Listed below are T cell receptor beta chains from one sample, sequenced in a study of cytomegalovirus exposure and HLA in healthy donors. Sequenced by immunoSEQ multiplex PCR; TCRdb stores in-frame clones only, minus some. The table records tens of thousands of clones, 82% of them present only once. The material sequenced was PBMCs. These receptors came from a man aged 18-30 years in good health and CMV-seronegative. CDR3s include the opening cysteine and the closing phenylalanine or tryptophan. Fields, in order: D gene, J gene, V gene, CDR3 protein. D genes are given only for firm matches.

d_gene: -
j_gene: TRBJ2-2
v_gene: TRBV5-6
CDR3aa: CASRPQVNTGELFF

d_gene: -
j_gene: TRBJ1-4
v_gene: TRBV30
CDR3aa: CAWSAETGANEKLFF

d_gene: -
j_gene: TRBJ2-3
v_gene: TRBV28
CDR3aa: CASSLLYSTDTQYF

d_gene: TRBD1
j_gene: TRBJ2-1
v_gene: TRBV7-9
CDR3aa: CASSKPGQGAVHEQFF

d_gene: TRBD1
j_gene: TRBJ2-5
v_gene: TRBV5-1
CDR3aa: CASSPTITGGKTQYF

d_gene: TRBD1
j_gene: TRBJ1-1
v_gene: TRBV6-1
CDR3aa: CASSRQGSTEAFF

d_gene: -
j_gene: TRBJ1-2
v_gene: TRBV5-4
CDR3aa: CASSLDGQGRATGYTF

d_gene: -
j_gene: TRBJ2-5
v_gene: TRBV27
CDR3aa: CASSLKAQETQYF

d_gene: TRBD2
j_gene: TRBJ2-3
v_gene: TRBV7-2
CDR3aa: CASSLDPAGGTDTQYF

d_gene: -
j_gene: TRBJ2-7
v_gene: TRBV9
CDR3aa: CASSVGAGSYEQYF

d_gene: -
j_gene: TRBJ1-1
v_gene: TRBV11-2
CDR3aa: CASSYHRVNTEAFF

d_gene: -
j_gene: TRBJ1-6
v_gene: TRBV4-1
CDR3aa: CASSQYGNSPLHF

d_gene: TRBD2
j_gene: TRBJ2-2
v_gene: TRBV7-3
CDR3aa: CAIRPGTSGSANTGELFF

d_gene: TRBD1
j_gene: TRBJ2-7
v_gene: TRBV7-2
CDR3aa: CASSKRTGDYEQYF

d_gene: -
j_gene: TRBJ2-3
v_gene: TRBV6-6
CDR3aa: CASSYYSTTDTQYF

d_gene: -
j_gene: TRBJ1-1
v_gene: TRBV19
CDR3aa: CATRGGVEAFF

d_gene: TRBD1
j_gene: TRBJ1-1
v_gene: TRBV7-9
CDR3aa: CASSQGQGEAFF

d_gene: -
j_gene: -
v_gene: TRBV7-8
CDR3aa: CASSSRPLQNYEQYF

d_gene: TRBD2
j_gene: TRBJ2-7
v_gene: TRBV28
CDR3aa: CASSLRTSKTPYEQYF

d_gene: -
j_gene: TRBJ1-3
v_gene: TRBV30
CDR3aa: CAWSPGQPGNTIYF

d_gene: -
j_gene: TRBJ2-2
v_gene: TRBV12-5
CDR3aa: CASGLGSGLNTGELFF

d_gene: TRBD1
j_gene: TRBJ1-2
v_gene: TRBV28
CDR3aa: CASSLSDRVAYGYTF

d_gene: -
j_gene: TRBJ1-1
v_gene: TRBV7-2
CDR3aa: CASSLGAGNTEAFF

d_gene: TRBD1
j_gene: TRBJ1-1
v_gene: TRBV19
CDR3aa: CASSISGGAGHGAFF

d_gene: -
j_gene: TRBJ1-1
v_gene: TRBV7-9
CDR3aa: CASSLDMNTEAFF

d_gene: -
j_gene: TRBJ2-7
v_gene: TRBV9
CDR3aa: CASSVGGVPVYEQYF

d_gene: TRBD1
j_gene: TRBJ2-1
v_gene: TRBV4-3
CDR3aa: CASSQVRDSIWNEQFF

d_gene: TRBD2
j_gene: TRBJ2-5
v_gene: TRBV4-1
CDR3aa: CASSPLHIAGIQETQYF

d_gene: -
j_gene: TRBJ2-5
v_gene: TRBV7-7
CDR3aa: CASSLQARQDSTQYF

d_gene: TRBD2
j_gene: TRBJ2-3
v_gene: TRBV19
CDR3aa: CASSIRLAGDTDTQYF

d_gene: -
j_gene: TRBJ2-7
v_gene: TRBV7-2
CDR3aa: CASSFTPSRYEQYF

d_gene: TRBD2
j_gene: TRBJ2-5
v_gene: TRBV6-4
CDR3aa: CASSRLAGAGETQYF

d_gene: TRBD2
j_gene: TRBJ2-5
v_gene: TRBV30
CDR3aa: CAWSAGPTSAKTQYF

d_gene: -
j_gene: TRBJ2-7
v_gene: TRBV29-1
CDR3aa: CSVETDTYEQYF

d_gene: TRBD1
j_gene: TRBJ2-7
v_gene: TRBV18
CDR3aa: CASSPGDRGLIYEQYF

d_gene: -
j_gene: TRBJ2-6
v_gene: TRBV2
CDR3aa: CASSVGGSGANVLTF

d_gene: TRBD1
j_gene: TRBJ2-7
v_gene: TRBV28
CDR3aa: CASSLYSGGPAYEQYF

d_gene: TRBD1
j_gene: TRBJ1-1
v_gene: TRBV10-3
CDR3aa: CAISGGQGEAFF

d_gene: -
j_gene: TRBJ1-5
v_gene: TRBV7-2
CDR3aa: CASSSPTGKGGNQPQHF

d_gene: -
j_gene: TRBJ2-7
v_gene: TRBV10-3
CDR3aa: CAISELAGVEYEQYF

d_gene: -
j_gene: TRBJ1-3
v_gene: TRBV30
CDR3aa: CAWSGSTVSFSGNTIYF

d_gene: TRBD2
j_gene: TRBJ2-3
v_gene: TRBV6-4
CDR3aa: CASSDKAGDTDTQYF